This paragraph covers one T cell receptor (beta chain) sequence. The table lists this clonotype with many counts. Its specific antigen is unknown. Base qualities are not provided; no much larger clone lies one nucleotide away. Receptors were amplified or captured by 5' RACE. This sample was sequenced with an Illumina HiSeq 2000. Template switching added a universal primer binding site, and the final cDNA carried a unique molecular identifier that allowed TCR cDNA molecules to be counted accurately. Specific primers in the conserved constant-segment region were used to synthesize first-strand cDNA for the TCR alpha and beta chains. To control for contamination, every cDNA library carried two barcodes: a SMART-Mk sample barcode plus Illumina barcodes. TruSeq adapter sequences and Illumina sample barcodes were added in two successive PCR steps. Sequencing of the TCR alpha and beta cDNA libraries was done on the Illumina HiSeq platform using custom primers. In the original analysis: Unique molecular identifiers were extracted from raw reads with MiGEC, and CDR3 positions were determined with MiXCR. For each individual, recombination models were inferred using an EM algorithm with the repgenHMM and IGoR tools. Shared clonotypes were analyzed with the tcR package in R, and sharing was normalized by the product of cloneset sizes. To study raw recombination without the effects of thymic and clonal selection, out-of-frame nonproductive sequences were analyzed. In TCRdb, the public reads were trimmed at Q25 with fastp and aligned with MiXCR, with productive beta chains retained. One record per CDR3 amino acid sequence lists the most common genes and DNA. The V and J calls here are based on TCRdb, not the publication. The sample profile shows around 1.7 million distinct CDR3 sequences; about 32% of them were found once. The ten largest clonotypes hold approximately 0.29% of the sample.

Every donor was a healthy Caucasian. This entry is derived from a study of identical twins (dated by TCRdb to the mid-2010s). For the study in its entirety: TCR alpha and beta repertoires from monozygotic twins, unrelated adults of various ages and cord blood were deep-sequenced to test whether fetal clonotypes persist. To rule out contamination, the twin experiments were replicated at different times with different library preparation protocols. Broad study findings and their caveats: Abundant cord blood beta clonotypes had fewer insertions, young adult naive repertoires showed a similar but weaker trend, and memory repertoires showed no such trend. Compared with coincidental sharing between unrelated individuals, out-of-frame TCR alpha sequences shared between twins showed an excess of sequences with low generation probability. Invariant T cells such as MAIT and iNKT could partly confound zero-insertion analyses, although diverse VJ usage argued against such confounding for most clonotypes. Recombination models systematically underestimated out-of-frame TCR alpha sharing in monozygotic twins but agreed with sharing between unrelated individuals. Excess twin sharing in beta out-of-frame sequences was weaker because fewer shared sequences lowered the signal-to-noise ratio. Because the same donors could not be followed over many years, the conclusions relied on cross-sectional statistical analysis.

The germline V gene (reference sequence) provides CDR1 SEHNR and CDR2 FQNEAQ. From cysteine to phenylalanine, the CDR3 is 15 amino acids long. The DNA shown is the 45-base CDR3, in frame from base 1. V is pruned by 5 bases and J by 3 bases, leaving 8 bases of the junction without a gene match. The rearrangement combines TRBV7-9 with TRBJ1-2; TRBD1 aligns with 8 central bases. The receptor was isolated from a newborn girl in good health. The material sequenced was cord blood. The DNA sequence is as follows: TGTGCCAGCAGCCCTAGGACAGGGAAGGACTATGGCTACACCTTC. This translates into CASSPRTGKDYGYTF.